This T cell receptor (beta chain) was sequenced in a study of shared clonotypes between healthy human individuals. Generated by immunoSEQ multiplex PCR, the TCRdb table keeps only in-frame clones and is missing some. The data show about 1.1 million clones, with roughly 74% seen just once and roughly 0.56% held by the top ten. This clone occurred once. The clonotype comes from a man younger than 35 in good health. Some clones in this sample may be carry-over from other donors' samples. Sequencing was done on a sample of memory CD4+ T cells from PBMCs. The subset denotes: CD45RA-negative fraction.

The CDR3 sequence is CASQDSPLAANVLTF. As DNA, the CDR3 is TGTGCCAGCCAAGACAGCCCCCTCGCGGCCAACGTCCTGACTTTC. This rearrangement joins TRBV6-1 to TRBJ2-6; tentatively, D is TRBD1 (5 bases). Germline values: CDR1 MNHNS, CDR2 SASEGT. CDR3 size: 15 residues. The V and J ends lost 8 bases and 6 bases respectively, with 17 bases between them.